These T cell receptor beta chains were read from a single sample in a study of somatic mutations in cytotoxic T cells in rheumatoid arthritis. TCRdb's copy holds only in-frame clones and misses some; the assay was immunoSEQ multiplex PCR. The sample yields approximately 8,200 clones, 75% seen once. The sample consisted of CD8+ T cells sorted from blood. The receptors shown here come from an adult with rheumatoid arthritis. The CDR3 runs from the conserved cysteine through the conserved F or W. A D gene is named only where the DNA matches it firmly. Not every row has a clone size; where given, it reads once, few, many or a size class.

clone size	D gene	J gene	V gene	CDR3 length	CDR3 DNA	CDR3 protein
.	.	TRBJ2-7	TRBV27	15	TGTGCCAGCAGTTTGGGGGTAGGACAGTCCTACGAGCAGTACTTC	CASSLGVGQSYEQYF
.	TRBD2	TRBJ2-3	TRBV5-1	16	TGCGCCAGCAGCCCGGGACTAGCGGGTCCCACAGATACGCAGTATTTT	CASSPGLAGPTDTQYF
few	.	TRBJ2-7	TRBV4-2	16	TGTGCCAGCAGCCCCCTCTCGGGCCCTAAGCCCTACGAGCAGTACTTC	CASSPLSGPKPYEQYF
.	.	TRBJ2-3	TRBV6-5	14	TGTGCCAGCACCGCTTACGGACGGAATATCACGCAGTATTTT	CASTAYGRNITQYF
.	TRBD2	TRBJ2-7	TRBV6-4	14	TGTGCCAGCAGCCCTCTAGCGGGAGCCTACGAGCAGTACTTC	CASSPLAGAYEQYF
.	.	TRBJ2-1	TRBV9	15	TGTGCCAGCAGCGTAGTGGCCAGTGACTACAATGAGCAGTTCTTC	CASSVVASDYNEQFF
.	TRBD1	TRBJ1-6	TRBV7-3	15	TGTGCCAGCAGCCTAACAGGGGGCGTAGGATCACCCCTCCACTTT	CASSLTGGVGSPLHF
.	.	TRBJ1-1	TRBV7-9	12	TGTGCCAGCAGCTTAATCGGGACTGAAGCTTTCTTT	CASSLIGTEAFF
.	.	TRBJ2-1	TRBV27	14	TGTGCCAGCAGTTCCATGGGGGGACGGAATGAGCAGTTCTTC	CASSSMGGRNEQFF
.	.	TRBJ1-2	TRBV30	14	TGTGCCTGGATCCGGGACTCTACTTACTATGGCTACACCTTC	CAWIRDSTYYGYTF
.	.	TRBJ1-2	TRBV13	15	TGTGCCAGCAGCTTAGGGAGACCCTCTAACTATGGCTACACCTTC	CASSLGRPSNYGYTF
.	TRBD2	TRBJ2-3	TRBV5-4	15	TGTGCCAGCAGCTACCGGGACTATAACGCAGATACGCAGTATTTT	CASSYRDYNADTQYF
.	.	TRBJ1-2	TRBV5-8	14	TGTGCCAGCAGCTCGGGGTGGACAAGGGATGGCTACACCTTC	CASSSGWTRDGYTF